The next 25 T cell receptor beta chains were all read from a single sample in a study of blood T cell repertoires in COVID-19. Method: immunoSEQ multiplex PCR; TCRdb's copy keeps in-frame clones and lacks some. The data hold about 260,000 clones, with around 90% observed a single time. The specimen was peripheral blood. The receptors shown here come from a woman aged 60-75 years with COVID-19, enrolled during active disease.

V gene TRBV28 combines with J gene TRBJ2-7; D may be TRBD2 (5 bases). CDR1 is MDHEN and CDR2 is SYDVKM in the germline V gene. V lost 7 bases, J lost 4 bases, and 20 bases lay in between. The CDR3 runs to 15 residues. Here the CDR3 reads CASTPGPVSGYEQYF. CDR3 nucleotide sequence: TGTGCCAGCACCCCTGGTCCGGTGTCGGGATACGAGCAGTACTTC.

The chain uses TRBV4-3 and TRBJ1-1, with a weak D call TRBD1 (6 bases). Trimming took off 4 bases at V and 2 bases at J, with 11 bases between the two ends. Per germline, CDR1 LGHNA and CDR2 YSLEER. The CDR3 spans 14 residues. In nucleotides, the CDR3 is TGCGCCAGCAGCCCTCGGACAGCCAACACTGAAGCTTTCTTT. This codes for CASSPRTANTEAFF.

This chain uses TRBV10-3 with TRBJ1-2; D is unclear. Trimming pared 4 bases from V and 8 bases from J, leaving 20 bases between. The CDR3 covers 15 residues. CDR1 and CDR2 (germline): ENHRY, SYGVKD. The CDR3 loop reads CAISGADGSRRGYTF. Here the CDR3 DNA reads TGTGCCATCAGTGGGGCTGACGGTTCCAGGCGCGGCTACACCTTC.

The gene calls are TRBV20-1 and TRBJ1-5; the match to TRBD1 covers 9 bases. The V and J ends lost 3 bases and 7 bases, in that order; junction bases with no gene match: 7. The CDR3 is 14 amino acids. The germline CDR1 and CDR2 sequences are DFQATT and SNEGSKA (reference sequence). The CDR3 here is CSASGDREGQPQHF. The CDR3 region has the DNA TGCAGTGCTAGTGGGGACAGGGAGGGACAGCCCCAGCATTTT.

The chain carries TRBV24-1 and TRBJ2-5; D possibly corresponds to TRBD2 (5 bases). CDR1 is KGHDR and CDR2 is SFDVKD in the germline V gene. V was pared by 4 bases and J by 2 bases, with 13 bases between. The CDR3 sequence is 15 residues long. Here the CDR3 reads CATSDPGLTQETQYF. The CDR3 DNA is TGTGCCACCAGTGACCCTGGACTGACTCAAGAGACCCAGTACTTC.

This clone was counted once. The chain links TRBV9 to TRBJ2-3, with D possibly being TRBD2 (6 bases). The ends were cut back, 2 bases at V and 8 bases at J, with 15 bases in the middle. CDR1 is SGDLS, CDR2 YYNGEE, per germline. The CDR3 totals 14 residues. This CDR3 reads CASSVSPAGTTQYF. The CDR3 region has the DNA TGTGCCAGCAGCGTTTCGCCGGCGGGGACTACGCAGTATTTT.

This chain uses TRBV5-1 with TRBJ2-1; D is undetermined. CDR3 size: 14 residues. Trimming cost V 3 bases and J 4 bases, with 11 bases left between them. Per the germline V gene, CDR1 is SGHRS and CDR2 is YFSETQ. CDR3 sequence reads: CASSSGLRYNEQFF. In DNA form, the CDR3 reads TGCGCCAGCAGCTCCGGGTTGAGGTACAATGAGCAGTTCTTC.

The chain combines TRBV30 with TRBJ2-7; TRBD1 matches 7 bases. Trimming at V came to 6 bases and at J to 1 base, leaving 12 bases not matched to a gene. The germline V gene encodes CDR1 GTSNPN and CDR2 SVGIG (reference sequence). The CDR3 spans 15 residues. The CDR3 is CACQGGSRASYEQYF. The CDR3 DNA follows: TGTGCCTGTCAAGGGGGCAGCCGAGCTTCCTACGAGCAGTACTTC. The full variable domain, its missing parts supplied by reference TRBV30 and TRBJ2-7, is SQTIHQWPATLVQPVGSPLSLECTVEGTSNPNLYWYRQAAGRGLQLLFYSVGIGQISSEVPQNLSASRPQDRQFILSSKKLLLSDSGFYLCACQGGSRASYEQYFGPGTRLTVT.

The CDR3 DNA is TGTGCCAGTAGTGCCCGACAGGGTGGAAATTCACCCCTCCACTTT. Protein product: CASSARQGGNSPLHF. The chain has TRBV19 and TRBJ1-6, with 7 positions matching TRBD1. The length of the CDR3 is 15 residues. The ends lost 5 bases at V and 7 bases at J; junction bases unmatched: 8. The germline V gene has CDR1 LNHDA and CDR2 SQIVND (reference sequence). The full variable domain, with the rest looked up from reference TRBV19 and TRBJ1-6, is DGGITQSPKYLFRKEGQNVTLSCEQNLNHDAMYWYRQDPGQGLRLIYYSQIVNDFQKGDIAEGYSVSREKKESFPLTVTSAQKNPTAFYLCASSARQGGNSPLHFGNGTRLTVT.

Regarding this clone: The sample has other DNA sequences that encode this CDR3 too. The rearrangement uses TRBV5-1 and TRBJ2-1; 9 bases are a match to TRBD2. CDR1 and CDR2 from the germline V gene are SGHRS and YFSETQ. This CDR3 contains 16 residues. V gave up 0 bases and J gave up 0 bases; unmatched junction bases: 1. CDR3 region: CASSLVLAGSYNEQFF. The CDR3 DNA reads TGCGCCAGCAGCTTGGTACTAGCGGGCTCCTACAATGAGCAGTTCTTC.

The chain joins TRBV6-5 to TRBJ1-6; D is undetermined. The CDR3 has 12 amino acids. Looked up from germline, CDR1 is MNHEY and CDR2 is SVGAGI. V lost 6 bases, J lost 11 bases, and 11 bases lay in between. The chain's CDR3 is CASRRGMTPLHF. The DNA of the CDR3 is TGTGCCAGCAGGCGAGGAATGACACCCCTCCACTTT.

The V and J genes are TRBV27 and TRBJ2-5; D is undetermined. V was shortened by 4 bases and J by 4 bases, with 13 bases between the two germline ends. CDR1 is MNHEY, CDR2 SMNVEV, per germline (reference sequence). The CDR3 consists of 14 residues. Written as DNA, the CDR3 is TGTGCCAGCAGTTATAGCACCTTGGGAGAGACCCAGTACTTC. Residues: CASSYSTLGETQYF.

A remark on this clone: The sample holds other DNA sequences that translate to the same CDR3. The chain employs TRBV19 and TRBJ1-5; 7 nucleotides agree with TRBD1. This CDR3 comprises 14 residues. CDR1 is LNHDA, CDR2 SQIVND, per germline (reference sequence). J was trimmed by 3 bases and V by 4 bases; bases with no gene match: 3. The CDR3 DNA follows: TGTGCCAGTAGTACAACAGGGGACAATCAGCCCCAGCATTTT. Translated: CASSTTGDNQPQHF. Full variable domain (outside the CDR3, taken from reference TRBV19 and TRBJ1-5): DGGITQSPKYLFRKEGQNVTLSCEQNLNHDAMYWYRQDPGQGLRLIYYSQIVNDFQKGDIAEGYSVSREKKESFPLTVTSAQKNPTAFYLCASSTTGDNQPQHFGDGTRLSIL.

V gene TRBV30 combines with J gene TRBJ1-1; D call uncertain. Trimming removed 7 bases at V and 5 bases at J, with 11 bases between. CDR1 is GTSNPN, CDR2 SVGIG, per germline (reference sequence). The CDR3 has 11 residues. The CDR3 spells CASVRRTEAFF. The CDR3 DNA is TGTGCCTCAGTCCGCAGGACTGAAGCTTTCTTT.

The V gene is TRBV5-1, the J gene TRBJ2-3; D remains unclear. The CDR3 loop spans 15 amino acids. V gave up 4 bases and J gave up 0 bases, with 12 bases separating them. CDR1 SGHRS and CDR2 YFSETQ come from the germline V gene. The CDR3 here is CASSPVSRSTDTQYF. CDR3 in DNA: TGCGCCAGCAGCCCCGTGAGTCGGAGCACAGATACGCAGTATTTT.

This clone was counted only a few times. The gene calls are TRBV11-2 and TRBJ2-1; D is ambiguous. The CDR3 extends over 15 amino acids. Germline V gene lookup returns CDR1 SGHAT and CDR2 FQNNGV. V shed 3 bases and J shed 5 bases, with 14 bases lying between them. The CDR3 DNA sequence: TGTGCCAGCAGCTTTAATTCGCGCAGCGACAATGAGCAGTTCTTC. It codes for CASSFNSRSDNEQFF.

The rearrangement joins TRBV11-2 to TRBJ2-3; TRBD2 aligns across 11 bases. CDR3 length: 18 residues. V trimming: 5 bases; J trimming: 0 bases; junction bases outside the gene matches: 10. Germline CDR1 and CDR2: SGHAT and FQNNGV. Here the CDR3 DNA reads TGTGCCAGCAGCCTAATAGCGGGAGGGCCAAGGAGCACAGATACGCAGTATTTT. Residues: CASSLIAGGPRSTDTQYF.

The chain is built from TRBV29-1 and TRBJ2-5; TRBD2 matches at 7 bases. Trimming removed 5 bases from V and 5 bases from J; junction bases left unmatched: 8. This CDR3 is built from 13 residues. The germline V gene encodes CDR1 SQVTM and CDR2 ANQGSEA. The CDR3 sequence is CSVKRDRLETQYF. Here the CDR3 DNA reads TGCAGCGTTAAGCGGGATCGGCTGGAGACCCAGTACTTC.

This sequence joins TRBV27 and TRBJ2-1; D not resolved. This CDR3 is built from 14 residues. The V and J ends lost 3 bases and 10 bases respectively, with 16 bases between them. Germline CDR1 MNHEY, CDR2 SMNVEV (reference sequence). This CDR3 reads CASSFRSPLREQFF. In DNA, the CDR3 is TGTGCCAGCAGTTTCAGGTCCCCTCTTAGGGAGCAGTTCTTC.

The chain is built from TRBV7-9 and TRBJ1-6, with 11 bases lining up with TRBD1. V was pared by 5 bases and J by 8 bases, with 5 bases of the junction left unmatched. The CDR3 consists of 15 residues. Per germline, CDR1 SEHNR and CDR2 FQNEAQ (reference sequence). CDR3 DNA: TGTGCCAGCAGCCGGACAGGGGGCTTGGATTCACCCCTCCACTTT. Protein product: CASSRTGGLDSPLHF.

This clone was seen a few times. For the CDR3, the DNA is TGCGCCAGCAGCCAAGATGTCGACAGTGCCTACGAGCAGTACTTC. It yields the protein CASSQDVDSAYEQYF. V usage is TRBV4-1 and J usage is TRBJ2-7; weak D call: TRBD1 (5 bases). The V gene lost 0 bases and the J gene lost 2 bases, with 11 bases spanning the gap. Germline assignment: CDR1 MGHRA and CDR2 YSYEKL. CDR3 length: 15 amino acids.

The J gene is TRBJ2-1, the V gene TRBV7-3; 13 bases are a match to TRBD2. The CDR3 contains 15 residues. Trimming took 5 bases from V and 4 from J; bases not matched to a gene: 2. In germline, CDR1 is SGHTA, CDR2 FQGTGA. CDR3 sequence (DNA): TGTGCCAGCAGCAGGACTAGCGGGAGATACAATGAGCAGTTCTTC. Translating gives CASSRTSGRYNEQFF. The variable domain in full, completed from reference TRBV7-3 and TRBJ2-1, reads GAGVSQTPSNKVTEKGKYVELRCDPISGHTALYWYRQSLGQGPEFLIYFQGTGAADDSGLPNDRFFAVRPEGSVSTLKIQRTERGDSAVYLCASSRTSGRYNEQFFGPGTRLTVL.

The V and J genes are TRBV27 and TRBJ2-3; 8 bases match TRBD1. This CDR3 spans 17 amino acids. The germline V gene has CDR1 MNHEY and CDR2 SMNVEV (reference sequence). V lost 5 bases to trimming and J lost 2 bases; unmatched junction nucleotides: 12. CDR3 nucleotides: TGTGCCAGCAGTGTGGCAGGGGGCGGCGGACCCACAGATACGCAGTATTTT. Encoded protein: CASSVAGGGGPTDTQYF.

This clone came up once. The V and J genes are TRBV18 and TRBJ2-6; D gene unclear. The CDR3 sequence is 15 residues long. Per the germline V gene, CDR1 is KGHSH and CDR2 is LQKENI. V shed 1 base and J shed 1 base, with 5 bases lying between them. The CDR3 reads CASSPLQSGANVLTF. For the CDR3, the DNA is TGTGCCAGCTCACCACTACAGTCTGGGGCCAACGTCCTGACTTTC.

The chain uses TRBV2 and TRBJ1-5; D may be TRBD1 (6 bases). Trimming removed 7 bases at V and 9 bases at J, with 19 bases between. CDR3 length: 14 residues. CDR1 SNHLY and CDR2 FYNNEI come from the germline V gene. The chain's CDR3 is CASNYGGASVPQHF. Here the CDR3 DNA reads TGTGCCAGCAACTATGGGGGCGCTTCGGTGCCCCAGCATTTT.